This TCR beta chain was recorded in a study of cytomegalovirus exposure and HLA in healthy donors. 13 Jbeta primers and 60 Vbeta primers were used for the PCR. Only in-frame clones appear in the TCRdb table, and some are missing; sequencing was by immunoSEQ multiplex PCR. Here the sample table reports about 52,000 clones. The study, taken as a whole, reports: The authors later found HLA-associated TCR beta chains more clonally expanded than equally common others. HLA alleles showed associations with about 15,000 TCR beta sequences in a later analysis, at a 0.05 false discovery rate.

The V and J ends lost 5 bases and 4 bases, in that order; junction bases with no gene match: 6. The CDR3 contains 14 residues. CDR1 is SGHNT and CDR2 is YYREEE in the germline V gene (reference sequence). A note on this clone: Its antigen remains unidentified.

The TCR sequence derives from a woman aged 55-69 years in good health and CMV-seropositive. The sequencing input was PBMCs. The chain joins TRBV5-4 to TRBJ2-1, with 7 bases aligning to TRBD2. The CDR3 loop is CASRSGTTYNEQFF. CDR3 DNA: TGTGCCAGCAGGTCTGGGACTACATACAATGAGCAGTTCTTC.